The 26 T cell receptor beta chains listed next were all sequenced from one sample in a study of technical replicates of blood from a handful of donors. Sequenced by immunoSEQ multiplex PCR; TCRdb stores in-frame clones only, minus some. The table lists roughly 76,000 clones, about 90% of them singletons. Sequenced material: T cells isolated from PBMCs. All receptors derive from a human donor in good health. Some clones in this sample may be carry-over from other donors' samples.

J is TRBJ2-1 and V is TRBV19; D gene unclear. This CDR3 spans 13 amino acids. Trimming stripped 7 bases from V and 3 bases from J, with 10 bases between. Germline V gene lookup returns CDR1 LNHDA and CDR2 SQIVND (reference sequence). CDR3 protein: CASTLSHYNEQFF. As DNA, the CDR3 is TGTGCCAGTACATTGTCCCACTACAATGAGCAGTTCTTC.

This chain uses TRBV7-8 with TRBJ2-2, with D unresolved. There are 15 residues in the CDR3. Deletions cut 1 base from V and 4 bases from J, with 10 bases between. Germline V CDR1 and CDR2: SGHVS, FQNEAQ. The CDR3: CASSLEFGVTGELFF. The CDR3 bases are TGTGCCAGCAGCTTAGAATTTGGAGTCACCGGGGAGCTGTTTTTT. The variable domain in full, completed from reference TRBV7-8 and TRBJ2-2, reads GAGVSQSPRYKVAKRGQDVALRCDPISGHVSLFWYQQALGQGPEFLTYFQNEAQLDKSGLPSDRFFAERPEGSVSTLKIQRTQQEDSAVYLCASSLEFGVTGELFFGEGSRLTVL.

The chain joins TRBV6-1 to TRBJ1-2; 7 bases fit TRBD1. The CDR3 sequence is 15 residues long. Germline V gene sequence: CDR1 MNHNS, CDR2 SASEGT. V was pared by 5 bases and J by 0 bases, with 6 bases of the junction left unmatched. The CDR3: CASSSRGESNYGYTF. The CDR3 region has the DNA TGTGCCAGCAGTAGCAGGGGGGAGTCTAACTATGGCTACACCTTC.

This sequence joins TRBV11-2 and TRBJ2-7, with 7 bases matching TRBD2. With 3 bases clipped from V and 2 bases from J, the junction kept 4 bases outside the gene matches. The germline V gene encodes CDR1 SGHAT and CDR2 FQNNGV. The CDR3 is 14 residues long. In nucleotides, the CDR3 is TGTGCCAGCAGCTTCGGCGGGAGTACCTACGAGCAGTACTTC. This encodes CASSFGGSTYEQYF.

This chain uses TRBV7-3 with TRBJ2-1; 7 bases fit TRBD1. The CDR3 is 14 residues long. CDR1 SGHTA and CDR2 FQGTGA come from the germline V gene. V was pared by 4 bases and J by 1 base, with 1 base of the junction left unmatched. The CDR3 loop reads CASSSTGSYNEQFF. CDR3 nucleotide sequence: TGTGCCAGCAGCTCGACAGGGTCCTACAATGAGCAGTTCTTC.

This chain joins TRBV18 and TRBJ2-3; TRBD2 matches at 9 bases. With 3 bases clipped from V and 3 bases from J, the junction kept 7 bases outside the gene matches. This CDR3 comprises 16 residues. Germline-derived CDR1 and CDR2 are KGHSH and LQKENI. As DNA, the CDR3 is TGTGCCAGCTCACCGGGCGCTAGCGGGAATACAGATACGCAGTATTTT. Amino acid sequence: CASSPGASGNTDTQYF.

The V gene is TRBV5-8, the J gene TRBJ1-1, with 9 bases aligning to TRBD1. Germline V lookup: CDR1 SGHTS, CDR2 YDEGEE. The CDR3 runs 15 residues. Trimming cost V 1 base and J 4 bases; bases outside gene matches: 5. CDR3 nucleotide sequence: TGTGCCAGCAGCTTGCCAACAGGGGGCCTCACTGAAGCTTTCTTT. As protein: CASSLPTGGLTEAFF.

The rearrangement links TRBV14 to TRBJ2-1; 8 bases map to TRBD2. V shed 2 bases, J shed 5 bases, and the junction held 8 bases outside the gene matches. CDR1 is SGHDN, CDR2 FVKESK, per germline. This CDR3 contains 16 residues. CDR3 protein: CASSQKWTSSHNEQFF. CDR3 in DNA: TGTGCCAGCAGCCAAAAGTGGACTAGCTCGCACAATGAGCAGTTCTTC. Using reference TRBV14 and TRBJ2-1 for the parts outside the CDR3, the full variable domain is EAGVTQFPSHSVIEKGQTVTLRCDPISGHDNLYWYRRVMGKEIKFLLHFVKESKQDESGMPNNRFLAERTGGTYSTLKVQPAELEDSGVYFCASSQKWTSSHNEQFFGPGTRLTVL.

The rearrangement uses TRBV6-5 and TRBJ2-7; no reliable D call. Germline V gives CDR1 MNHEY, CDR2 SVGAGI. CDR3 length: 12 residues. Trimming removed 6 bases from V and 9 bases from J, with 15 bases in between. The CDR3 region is CASSPTPRGQYF. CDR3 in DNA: TGTGCCAGCAGCCCTACCCCCCGCGGGCAGTACTTC.

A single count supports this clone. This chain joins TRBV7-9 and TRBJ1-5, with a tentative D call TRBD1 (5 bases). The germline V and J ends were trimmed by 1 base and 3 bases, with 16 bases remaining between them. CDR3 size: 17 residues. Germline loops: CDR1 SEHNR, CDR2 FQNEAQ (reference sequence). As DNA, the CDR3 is TGTGCCAGCAGCTTAGGGGCCCAGGGTTCCCTCAATCAGCCCCAGCATTTT. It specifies CASSLGAQGSLNQPQHF.

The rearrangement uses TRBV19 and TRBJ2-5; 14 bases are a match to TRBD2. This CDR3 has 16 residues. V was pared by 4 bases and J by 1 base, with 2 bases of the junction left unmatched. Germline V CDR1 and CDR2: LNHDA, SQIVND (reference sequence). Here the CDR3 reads CASSRTSGRIQETQYF. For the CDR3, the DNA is TGTGCCAGTAGTAGGACTAGCGGGAGGATCCAAGAGACCCAGTACTTC. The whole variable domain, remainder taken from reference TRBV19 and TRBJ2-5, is DGGITQSPKYLFRKEGQNVTLSCEQNLNHDAMYWYRQDPGQGLRLIYYSQIVNDFQKGDIAEGYSVSREKKESFPLTVTSAQKNPTAFYLCASSRTSGRIQETQYFGPGTRLLVL.

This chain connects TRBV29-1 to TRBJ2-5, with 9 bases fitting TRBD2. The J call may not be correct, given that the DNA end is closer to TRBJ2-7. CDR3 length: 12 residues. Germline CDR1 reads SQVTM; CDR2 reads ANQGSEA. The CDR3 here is CSAASGNYEQYF. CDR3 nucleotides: TGCAGCGCCGCTAGCGGGAACTACGAGCAGTACTTC.

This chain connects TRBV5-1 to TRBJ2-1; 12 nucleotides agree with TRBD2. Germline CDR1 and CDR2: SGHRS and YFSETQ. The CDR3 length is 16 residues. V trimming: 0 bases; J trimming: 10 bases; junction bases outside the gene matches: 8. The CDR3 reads CASSLARTSGINEQFF. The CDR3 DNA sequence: TGCGCCAGCAGCTTGGCCCGGACTAGCGGGATAAACGAGCAGTTCTTC. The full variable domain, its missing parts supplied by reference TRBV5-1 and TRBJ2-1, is KAGVTQTPRYLIKTRGQQVTLSCSPISGHRSVSWYQQTPGQGLQFLFEYFSETQRNKGNFPGRFSGRQFSNSRSEMNVSTLELGDSALYLCASSLARTSGINEQFFGPGTRLTVL.

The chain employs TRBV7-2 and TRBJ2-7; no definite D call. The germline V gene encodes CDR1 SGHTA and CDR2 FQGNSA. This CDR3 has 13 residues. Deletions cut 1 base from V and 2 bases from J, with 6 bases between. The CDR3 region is CASSLGATYEQYF. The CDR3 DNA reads TGTGCCAGCAGCTTAGGGGCAACCTACGAGCAGTACTTC.

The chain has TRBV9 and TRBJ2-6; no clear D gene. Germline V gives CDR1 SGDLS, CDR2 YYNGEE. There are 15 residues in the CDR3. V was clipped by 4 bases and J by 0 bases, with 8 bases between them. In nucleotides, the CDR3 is TGTGCCAGCAGCCAGAAAACCTCTGGGGCCAACGTCCTGACTTTC. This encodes CASSQKTSGANVLTF.

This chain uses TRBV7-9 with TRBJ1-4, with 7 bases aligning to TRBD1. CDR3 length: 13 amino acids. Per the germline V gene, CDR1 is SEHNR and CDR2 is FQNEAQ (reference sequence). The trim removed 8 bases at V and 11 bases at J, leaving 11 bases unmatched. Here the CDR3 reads CASVRDSEEKLFF. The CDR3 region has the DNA TGTGCCAGCGTCCGGGACAGCGAAGAGAAACTGTTTTTT.

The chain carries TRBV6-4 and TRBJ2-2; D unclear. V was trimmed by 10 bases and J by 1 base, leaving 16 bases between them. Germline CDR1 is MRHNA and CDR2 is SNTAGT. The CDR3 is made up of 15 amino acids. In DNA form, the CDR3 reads TGTGCCACCCCTCTTTTGGCAGGGAACACCGGGGAGCTGTTTTTT. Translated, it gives CATPLLAGNTGELFF.

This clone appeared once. For the CDR3, the DNA is TGTGCCACCGCAATTTATAGGGGCACTGAAGCTTTCTTT. This gives the protein CATAIYRGTEAFF. This chain uses TRBV19 with TRBJ1-1; TRBD1 might be the D (5 bases). Looked up from germline, CDR1 is LNHDA and CDR2 is SQIVND (reference sequence). The CDR3 has 13 residues. Trimming shortened V by 10 bases and J by 4 bases, and 16 bases separated the two germline ends.

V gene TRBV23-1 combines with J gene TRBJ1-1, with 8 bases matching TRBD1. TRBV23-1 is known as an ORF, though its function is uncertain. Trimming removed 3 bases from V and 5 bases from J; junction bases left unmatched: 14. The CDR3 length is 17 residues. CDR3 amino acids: CASSQIGQGCAKTEAFF. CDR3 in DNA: TGCGCCAGCAGTCAGATAGGACAGGGTTGTGCGAAAACTGAAGCTTTCTTT.

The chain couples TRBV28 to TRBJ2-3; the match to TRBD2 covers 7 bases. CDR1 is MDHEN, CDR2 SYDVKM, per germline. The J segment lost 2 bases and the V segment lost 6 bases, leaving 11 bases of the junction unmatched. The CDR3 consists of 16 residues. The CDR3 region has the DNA TGTGCCAGCAGCCCTACTAGCGTTTGGAACACAGATACGCAGTATTTT. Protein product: CASSPTSVWNTDTQYF. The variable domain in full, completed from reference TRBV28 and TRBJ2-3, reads DVKVTQSSRYLVKRTGEKVFLECVQDMDHENMFWYRQDPGLGLRLIYFSYDVKMKEKGDIPEGYSVSREKKERFSLILESASTNQTSMYLCASSPTSVWNTDTQYFGPGTRLTVL.

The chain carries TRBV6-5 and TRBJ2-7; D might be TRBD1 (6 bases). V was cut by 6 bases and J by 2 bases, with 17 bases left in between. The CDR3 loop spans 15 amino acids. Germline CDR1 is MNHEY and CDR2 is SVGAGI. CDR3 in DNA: TGTGCCAGCAGCCGGTTATCAGGGGAACCCTACGAGCAGTACTTC. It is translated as CASSRLSGEPYEQYF.

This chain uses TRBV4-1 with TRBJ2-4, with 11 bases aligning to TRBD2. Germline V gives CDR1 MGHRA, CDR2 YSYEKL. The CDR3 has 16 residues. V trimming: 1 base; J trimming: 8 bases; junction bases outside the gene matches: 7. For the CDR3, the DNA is TGCGCCAGCAGCCAAGTAGCCGGACTAGCGGGCGACATTCAGTACTTC. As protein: CASSQVAGLAGDIQYF.

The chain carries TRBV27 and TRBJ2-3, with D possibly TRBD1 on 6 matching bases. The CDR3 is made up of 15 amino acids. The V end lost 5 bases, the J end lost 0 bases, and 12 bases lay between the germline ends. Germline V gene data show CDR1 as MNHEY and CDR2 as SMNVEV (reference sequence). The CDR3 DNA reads TGTGCCAGCAGTCAACGACAGGTTAGCACAGATACGCAGTATTTT. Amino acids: CASSQRQVSTDTQYF.

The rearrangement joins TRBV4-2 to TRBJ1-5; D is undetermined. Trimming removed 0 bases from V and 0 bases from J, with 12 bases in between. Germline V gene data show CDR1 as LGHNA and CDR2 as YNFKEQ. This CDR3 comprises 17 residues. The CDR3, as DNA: TGTGCCAGCAGCCAAGAACAGTACCTTTATAGCAATCAGCCCCAGCATTTT. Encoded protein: CASSQEQYLYSNQPQHF.

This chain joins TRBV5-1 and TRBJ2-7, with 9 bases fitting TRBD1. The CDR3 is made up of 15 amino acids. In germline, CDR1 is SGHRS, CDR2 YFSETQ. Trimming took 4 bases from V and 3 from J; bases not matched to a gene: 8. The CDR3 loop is CASSLGTGSYYEQYF. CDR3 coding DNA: TGCGCCAGCAGCCTCGGGACAGGGTCATACTACGAGCAGTACTTC.

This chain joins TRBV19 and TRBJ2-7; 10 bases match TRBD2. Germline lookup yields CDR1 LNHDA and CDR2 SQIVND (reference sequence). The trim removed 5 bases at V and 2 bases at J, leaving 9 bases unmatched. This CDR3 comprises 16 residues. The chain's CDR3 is CASSPSGRARAYEQYF. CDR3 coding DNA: TGTGCCAGTAGTCCGAGCGGGAGGGCTAGGGCCTACGAGCAGTACTTC. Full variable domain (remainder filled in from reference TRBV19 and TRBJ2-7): DGGITQSPKYLFRKEGQNVTLSCEQNLNHDAMYWYRQDPGQGLRLIYYSQIVNDFQKGDIAEGYSVSREKKESFPLTVTSAQKNPTAFYLCASSPSGRARAYEQYFGPGTRLTVT.